These 27 T cell receptor beta chains share one sample of origin, sequenced in a study of shared clonotypes between healthy human individuals. Profiled with immunoSEQ multiplex PCR; TCRdb holds only in-frame clones, not every one. The sample consists of some 500,000 clones, around 95% of them appearing once. The sequenced sample consisted of naive CD4+ T cells sorted from blood. This sample's subset: CD45RA+ positively selected. Receptors originate from a woman in her twenties or thirties in good health.

V usage is TRBV19 and J usage is TRBJ2-3; tentative D call: TRBD2 (6 bases). V was cut by 3 bases and J by 0 bases, with 13 bases left in between. Germline V gene lookup returns CDR1 LNHDA and CDR2 SQIVND (reference sequence). This CDR3 is 16 amino acids long. The CDR3 loop is CASSIGGGSSTDTQYF. The CDR3 coding sequence is TGTGCCAGTAGTATCGGGGGAGGCTCTAGCACAGATACGCAGTATTTT.

The rearrangement uses TRBV7-9 and TRBJ2-7; possibly TRBD2 for D (6 bases). Trimming left V 0 bases short and J 2 bases short, with 11 bases between. Germline V gives CDR1 SEHNR, CDR2 FQNEAQ (reference sequence). The CDR3 has 15 amino acids. The CDR3 sequence is CASSLAGSHPYEQYF. CDR3 nucleotides: TGTGCCAGCAGCTTAGCCGGGAGTCACCCCTACGAGCAGTACTTC. Drawing the rest from reference TRBV7-9 and TRBJ2-7, the complete variable domain is DTGVSQNPRHKITKRGQNVTFRCDPISEHNRLYWYRQTLGQGPEFLTYFQNEAQLEKSRLLSDRFSAERPKGSFSTLEIQRTEQGDSAMYLCASSLAGSHPYEQYFGPGTRLTVT.

The CDR3 DNA reads as TGCGGGAGCCCCTACGAGCAGTACTTC. Its translation: CGSPYEQYF. This chain joins TRBV20-1 and TRBJ2-7, with D tentatively TRBD2 (5 bases). The CDR3 sequence is 9 residues long. Germline lookup yields CDR1 DFQATT and CDR2 SNEGSKA (reference sequence).

The chain employs TRBV2 and TRBJ2-1, with D maybe TRBD2 (5 bases). V lost 3 bases and J 6 bases, leaving 9 bases between the germline ends. The CDR3 length is 13 residues. The germline gives CDR1 SNHLY, CDR2 FYNNEI. CDR3 region: CASSDEGVNEQFF. As DNA, the CDR3 is TGTGCCAGCAGTGACGAGGGCGTCAATGAGCAGTTCTTC.

This chain uses TRBV2 with TRBJ2-2, with D hard to call. Germline CDR1 reads SNHLY; CDR2 reads FYNNEI. This CDR3 is built from 12 residues. Trimming left V 7 bases short and J 5 bases short, with 8 bases between. CDR3: CASKSITGELFF. CDR3 bases: TGTGCCAGCAAATCCATTACCGGGGAGCTGTTTTTT.

V and J are TRBV6-4 and TRBJ2-1; perhaps TRBD1 as D (5 bases). Germline CDR1 reads MRHNA; CDR2 reads SNTAGT. The CDR3 is made up of 15 amino acids. The V end lost 2 bases, the J end lost 7 bases, and 15 bases lay between the germline ends. CDR3 nucleotide sequence: TGTGCCAGCAGTGACCGGGCTAGGGGTACGAATGAGCAGTTCTTC. Translated: CASSDRARGTNEQFF.

A single count supports this clone. This chain links TRBV6-5 with TRBJ2-7; 7 bases align to TRBD1. CDR3 size: 14 residues. The germline V gene has CDR1 MNHEY and CDR2 SVGAGI. The trim removed 6 bases at V and 3 bases at J, leaving 8 bases unmatched. Written as DNA, the CDR3 is TGTGCCAGCAGCCAAGACAGGGATCTCTACGAGCAGTACTTC. Translated, it gives CASSQDRDLYEQYF.

The chain combines TRBV18 with TRBJ2-3, with D possibly being TRBD2 (6 bases). The V and J ends lost 2 bases and 6 bases respectively, with 15 bases between them. From germline, CDR1 is KGHSH and CDR2 LQKENI. This CDR3 region has 15 residues. The CDR3 sequence: CASSPRPGEGDTQYF. CDR3 sequence (DNA): TGTGCCAGCTCACCAAGGCCGGGAGAGGGGGATACGCAGTATTTT.

V usage is TRBV6-5 and J usage is TRBJ1-1; 7 bases fit TRBD1. Germline CDR1 and CDR2: MNHEY and SVGAGI. V lost 2 bases, J lost 2 bases, and 2 bases stayed unmatched. The CDR3 sequence is 14 residues long. The CDR3 is CASSYGQVNTEAFF. CDR3 DNA sequence: TGTGCCAGCAGTTACGGACAGGTAAACACTGAAGCTTTCTTT.

The rearrangement joins TRBV29-1 to TRBJ1-4; a possible D gene is TRBD1 (5 bases). Germline CDR1 is SQVTM and CDR2 is ANQGSEA. V was trimmed by 4 bases and J by 8 bases, leaving 14 bases between them. The CDR3 is 13 residues long. CDR3 sequence (DNA): TGCAGCGTTGCGCGAGGGAGGGGCGAAAAACTGTTTTTT. It is translated as CSVARGRGEKLFF.

The CDR3 region is CASRTLGQPNYEQYF. Written as DNA, the CDR3 is TGCGCCAGCAGAACCTTGGGCCAGCCGAACTACGAGCAGTACTTC. The chain uses TRBV5-1 and TRBJ2-7; D remains ambiguous. This CDR3 contains 15 residues. Germline CDR1 SGHRS, CDR2 YFSETQ. V lost 5 bases and J lost 3, with 18 bases in between.

The J gene is TRBJ2-1, the V gene TRBV28; D might be TRBD1 or TRBD2, each matching 6 bases. The CDR3 is 14 amino acids. Germline lookup yields CDR1 MDHEN and CDR2 SYDVKM. Trimming left V 1 base short and J 12 bases short, with 16 bases between. For the CDR3, the DNA is TGTGCCAGCAGTTTATTCAGATATGGAGGGGGGCAGTTCTTC. Translation: CASSLFRYGGGQFF. Using reference TRBV28 and TRBJ2-1 for the parts outside the CDR3, the full variable domain is DVKVTQSSRYLVKRTGEKVFLECVQDMDHENMFWYRQDPGLGLRLIYFSYDVKMKEKGDIPEGYSVSREKKERFSLILESASTNQTSMYLCASSLFRYGGGQFFGPGTRLTVL.

J is TRBJ2-1 and V is TRBV30, with D unresolved. Germline V lookup: CDR1 GTSNPN, CDR2 SVGIG (reference sequence). This CDR3 has 13 amino acids. Trimming cost V 3 bases and J 2 bases, with 8 bases left between them. CDR3 residues: CAWRGTAYNEQFF. The CDR3 DNA reads as TGTGCCTGGAGGGGTACCGCCTACAATGAGCAGTTCTTC.

This chain uses TRBV30 with TRBJ1-3; D might be TRBD1 (5 bases). CDR1 is GTSNPN, CDR2 SVGIG, per germline (reference sequence). V gave up 5 bases and J gave up 0 bases, with 11 bases separating them. The length of the CDR3 is 14 residues. CDR3 sequence reads: CAWSAGYSGNTIYF. In DNA form, the CDR3 reads TGTGCCTGGTCGGCAGGGTACTCTGGAAACACCATATATTTT.

This chain links TRBV15 with TRBJ2-1, with 13 nucleotides matching TRBD2. V shed 0 bases and J 7 bases; nucleotides not matched to a gene: 3. There are 16 residues in the CDR3. The germline gives CDR1 LNHNV, CDR2 YYDKDF (reference sequence). CDR3 amino acids: CATSRDRTSGRNEQFF. In nucleotides, the CDR3 is TGTGCCACCAGCAGAGATAGGACTAGCGGGAGAAATGAGCAGTTCTTC.

The chain uses TRBV11-2 and TRBJ2-1, with D tentatively TRBD2 (6 bases). Trimming pared 1 base from V and 7 bases from J, leaving 14 bases between. CDR1 SGHAT and CDR2 FQNNGV come from the germline V gene. This CDR3 has 15 residues. The CDR3 DNA reads as TGTGCCAGCAGCTTAGCCCCGGGAGAGGTTAATGAGCAGTTCTTC. This gives the protein CASSLAPGEVNEQFF.

The J gene is TRBJ2-2, the V gene TRBV9, with D hard to call. The CDR3 covers 14 residues. Between the trimmed V and J ends, which lost 0 bases and 8 bases, there was a span of 11 bases. Germline CDR1 and CDR2: SGDLS and YYNGEE. The CDR3 DNA is TGTGCCAGCAGCGTAGCACTGATCCGGGGGGAGCTGTTTTTT. Protein product: CASSVALIRGELFF.

V is TRBV10-2 and J is TRBJ1-1; D remains ambiguous. The CDR3 has 15 residues. Trimming took 4 bases from V and 0 from J, leaving 12 bases between them. The germline CDR1 and CDR2 sequences are WSHSY and SAAADI. The CDR3, as DNA: TGCGCCAGCAGTGGTTTGGTCGGGTTGAACACTGAAGCTTTCTTT. Translation: CASSGLVGLNTEAFF.

The V and J genes are TRBV28 and TRBJ2-3; TRBD2 might be the D (6 bases). Germline CDR1 reads MDHEN; CDR2 reads SYDVKM. Trimming stripped 2 bases from V and 5 bases from J, with 17 bases between. The CDR3 is 16 amino acids. The DNA of the CDR3 is TGTGCCAGCAGTTTAAGCGTCGGGAGCCGAAGAGATACGCAGTATTTT. It encodes CASSLSVGSRRDTQYF.

The chain has TRBV19 and TRBJ2-2; D is undetermined. V was pared by 5 bases and J by 7 bases, with 14 bases between. Germline CDR1 LNHDA, CDR2 SQIVND (reference sequence). CDR3 size: 14 residues. The CDR3 loop reads CASSGAVLGGELFF. CDR3 DNA sequence: TGTGCCAGTAGTGGCGCGGTCTTGGGCGGGGAGCTGTTTTTT.

This clone was seen a single time. J is TRBJ1-2 and V is TRBV6-6; 10 bases fit TRBD1. CDR3 length: 14 amino acids. Unmatched junction bases numbered 4, after V lost 4 bases and J lost 5 bases. Germline CDR1 MNHNY, CDR2 SVGAGI (reference sequence). The CDR3: CASSWTGGGYGYTF. CDR3 sequence (DNA): TGTGCCAGCAGTTGGACAGGGGGAGGATATGGCTACACCTTC.

This clone has just one count. The genes are TRBV28 and TRBJ1-2; the D gene is possibly TRBD1 (5 bases). This CDR3 has 13 amino acids. V dropped 6 bases and J dropped 6 bases, with 14 bases sitting between them. Per germline, CDR1 MDHEN and CDR2 SYDVKM. CDR3 DNA: TGTGCCAGCAGAGTTTTCAGGGAAGATGGCTACACCTTC. Translation gives CASRVFREDGYTF.

Only one count was recorded for this clone. The rearrangement joins TRBV28 to TRBJ2-7; tentatively, D is TRBD2 (7 bases). The germline CDR1 and CDR2 sequences are MDHEN and SYDVKM. This CDR3 comprises 15 residues. V shed 4 bases and J shed 4 bases, with 17 bases lying between them. In nucleotides, the CDR3 is TGTGCCAGCAGTTGGGGGGGAACAGGGAAGTACGAGCAGTACTTC. Translated: CASSWGGTGKYEQYF.

V is TRBV29-1 and J is TRBJ2-1; 8 nucleotides match TRBD2. The J segment lost 1 base and the V segment lost 2 bases, leaving 10 bases of the junction unmatched. The CDR3 loop spans 17 amino acids. Germline-derived CDR1 and CDR2 are SQVTM and ANQGSEA. This chain's CDR3 is CSVEMVDPGGSYNEQFF. The CDR3 region has the DNA TGCAGCGTTGAAATGGTCGATCCGGGAGGGTCCTACAATGAGCAGTTCTTC.

The chain couples TRBV6-5 to TRBJ1-1; D is undetermined. The CDR3 totals 14 residues. Deletions cut 5 bases from V and 1 base from J, with 11 bases between. Germline loops: CDR1 MNHEY, CDR2 SVGAGI. The CDR3 sequence: CASSPGAANTEAFF. DNA of the CDR3: TGTGCCAGCAGTCCGGGAGCTGCGAACACTGAAGCTTTCTTT.

The chain links TRBV5-1 to TRBJ1-3, with D possibly matching TRBD1 (5 bases). This CDR3 is built from 16 residues. The V gene lost 4 bases and the J gene lost 0 bases, with 14 bases spanning the gap. Germline loops: CDR1 SGHRS, CDR2 YFSETQ. CDR3 loop: CASSETVSHSGNTIYF. CDR3 DNA: TGCGCCAGCAGCGAGACAGTTTCACACTCTGGAAACACCATATATTTT.

V and J are TRBV2 and TRBJ2-3, with TRBD2 matching over 11 bases. V lost 8 bases, J lost 8 bases, and 9 bases stayed unmatched. The CDR3 contains 14 residues. Germline V CDR1 and CDR2: SNHLY, FYNNEI. CDR3 DNA: TGTGCCAGCCTAGCGGGAGGCCCCCCGGGTACGCAGTATTTT. It translates to CASLAGGPPGTQYF.